This T cell receptor beta chain derives from a study of T cells after yellow fever vaccination. This CDR3 is built from 15 residues. Trimming left V 0 bases short and J 2 bases short, with 11 bases between. Germline values: CDR1 LNHNV, CDR2 YYDKDF (reference sequence). TCRdb fed the 5' RACE reads into MiXCR, producing one record per CDR3 protein. The data contain fewer than 400,000 distinct CDR3 sequences, about 6.2% of them singletons. Only a few counts were recorded for this clonotype. This sequence was found in a man aged 30 to 45 who received the YFV17D yellow fever vaccine. Source: PBMCs, taken 5 days after the yellow fever booster vaccination. The chain couples TRBV15 to TRBJ2-7, with a possible D match to TRBD2 (7 bases). The CDR3 bases are TGTGCCACCAGCAGAGATGGGGGGGACACCTACGAGCAGTACTTC. Protein sequence: CATSRDGGDTYEQYF.